These 28 T cell receptor beta chains came from one sample sequenced in a study of blood T cell repertoires in COVID-19. Only in-frame clones appear in the TCRdb table, and some are missing; sequencing was by immunoSEQ multiplex PCR. The sample contains about 230,000 clones, 70% to 90% of which appear only once. Sequenced sample: peripheral blood. All receptors derive from a man aged 35-49 years with acute or convalescent COVID-19.

CDR3 coding DNA: TGTGCCAGCTCCAGCCCTGAACTACTCTATGGCTACACCTTC. Amino acids: CASSSPELLYGYTF. The V call is TRBV18, the J call TRBJ1-2; no reliable D call. Germline V gene sequence: CDR1 KGHSH, CDR2 LQKENI. V was cut by 6 bases and J by 4 bases, with 15 bases left in between. The CDR3 extends over 14 amino acids. The whole variable domain, remainder taken from reference TRBV18 and TRBJ1-2, is NAGVMQNPRHLVRRRGQEARLRCSPMKGHSHVYWYRQLPEEGLKFMVYLQKENIIDESGMPKERFSAEFPKEGPSILRIQQVVRGDSAAYFCASSSPELLYGYTFGSGTRLTVV.

V and J are TRBV30 and TRBJ2-7; 8 bases match TRBD1. The V gene's germline CDR1 is GTSNPN and CDR2 SVGIG (reference sequence). The trim removed 7 bases at V and 6 bases at J, leaving 5 bases unmatched. The CDR3 consists of 11 residues. This CDR3 reads CASSDRGEQYF. The CDR3 DNA follows: TGTGCCTCCTCAGACAGGGGCGAGCAGTACTTC.

This clone was counted only a few times. The chain recombines TRBV2 with TRBJ1-6; TRBD1 matches at 10 bases. V was pared by 7 bases and J by 6 bases, with 6 bases of the junction left unmatched. The CDR3 has 15 amino acids. Germline V lookup: CDR1 SNHLY, CDR2 FYNNEI. The CDR3 DNA follows: TGTGCCAGCATGTACGACAGGGGGCCTAATTCACCCCTCCACTTT. Residues: CASMYDRGPNSPLHF. The full variable domain, completed using reference TRBV2 and TRBJ1-6, is EPEVTQTPSHQVTQMGQEVILRCVPISNHLYFYWYRQILGQKVEFLVSFYNNEISEKSEIFDDQFSVERPDGSNFTLKIRSTKLEDSAMYFCASMYDRGPNSPLHFGNGTRLTVT.

The V call is TRBV29-1, the J call TRBJ2-7; the D gene is possibly TRBD2 (5 bases). The V gene lost 6 bases and the J gene lost 3 bases, with 12 bases spanning the gap. The CDR3 is 12 residues long. Looked up from germline, CDR1 is SQVTM and CDR2 is ANQGSEA. In DNA form, the CDR3 reads TGCAGCGTGGTGTCGGGGATCTACGAGCAGTACTTC. Amino acids: CSVVSGIYEQYF.

The rearrangement joins TRBV4-2 to TRBJ2-2; 16 bases are shared with TRBD2. Germline-derived CDR1 and CDR2 are LGHNA and YNFKEQ. CDR3 length: 18 amino acids. J gave up 3 bases and V 3 bases, and 4 bases lay outside the gene matches. This chain's CDR3 is CASSQGLAGGLDTGELFF. DNA of the CDR3: TGTGCCAGCAGCCAGGGACTAGCGGGGGGGTTGGACACCGGGGAGCTGTTTTTT.

This rearrangement joins TRBV7-9 to TRBJ1-1; D unresolved. V lost 1 base, J lost 4 bases, and 10 bases lay in between. Germline lookup yields CDR1 SEHNR and CDR2 FQNEAQ (reference sequence). CDR3 length: 14 residues. The CDR3 region is CASSLVDGVTEAFF. In DNA, the CDR3 is TGTGCCAGCAGCTTAGTAGACGGGGTCACTGAAGCTTTCTTT.

This rearrangement joins TRBV2 to TRBJ2-5, with a weak D call TRBD2 (6 bases). The CDR3 length is 13 residues. The germline V and J ends were trimmed by 4 bases and 4 bases, with 10 bases remaining between them. Germline V gene sequence: CDR1 SNHLY, CDR2 FYNNEI. CDR3 nucleotide sequence: TGTGCCAGCAGTGGACTAGAGGGAGAGACCCAGTACTTC. Translated, it gives CASSGLEGETQYF.

The chain links TRBV5-8 to TRBJ2-1; 9 bases align to TRBD2. With 7 bases clipped from V and 1 base from J, the junction kept 12 bases outside the gene matches. This CDR3 has 17 residues. The germline V gene encodes CDR1 SGHTS and CDR2 YDEGEE. For the CDR3, the DNA is TGTGCCAGCCGCCGGATTAGCGGGGGACATTCCTACAATGAGCAGTTCTTC. This codes for CASRRISGGHSYNEQFF.

This clone occurred a few times. This chain joins TRBV6-4 and TRBJ2-1; 9 bases agree with TRBD2. Germline V lookup: CDR1 MRHNA, CDR2 SNTAGT. This CDR3 is 15 amino acids long. Trimming removed 4 bases from V and 6 bases from J; junction bases left unmatched: 7. CDR3 protein: CASSVERGASNEQFF. The CDR3 nucleotides are TGTGCCAGCAGTGTGGAGCGGGGGGCTAGCAATGAGCAGTTCTTC.

The V and J genes are TRBV7-2 and TRBJ1-5; the D gene is possibly TRBD1 (5 bases). The germline V gene has CDR1 SGHTA and CDR2 FQGNSA. This CDR3 is built from 15 residues. Trimming cost V 0 bases and J 7 bases, with 13 bases left between them. In nucleotides, the CDR3 is TGTGCCAGCAGCTTAGCAGGCAGGGAAAGGCAGCCCCAGCATTTT. It encodes CASSLAGRERQPQHF.

This clone was found a few times. V is TRBV3-1 (or the pseudogene TRBV3-2) and J is TRBJ1-1; D might be TRBD1 (5 bases). The CDR3 totals 17 residues. The V gene lost 0 bases and the J gene lost 7 bases, with 21 bases spanning the gap. Looked up from germline, CDR1 is LGHDT and CDR2 is YNNKEL (reference sequence). CDR3 sequence (DNA): TGTGCCAGCAGCCAAGACTTTGCGAGTAGGGGAACTGGTGAAGCTTTCTTT. It codes for CASSQDFASRGTGEAFF.

This chain joins TRBV28 and TRBJ2-1; 9 bases map to TRBD2. There are 14 residues in the CDR3. V was clipped by 7 bases and J by 10 bases; unmatched bases: 11. Germline V gene lookup returns CDR1 MDHEN and CDR2 SYDVKM. The CDR3 DNA is TGTGCCAGCACCAAATTAGCGGGAGCGTTAGAGCAGTTCTTC. It encodes CASTKLAGALEQFF.

The rearrangement uses TRBV7-2 and TRBJ2-2; 9 bases fit TRBD1. This CDR3 region has 15 residues. The germline gives CDR1 SGHTA, CDR2 FQGNSA. After removal of 7 bases from V and 7 bases from J, the junction contained 10 bases not matched to a gene. The CDR3 here is CASKGRTGEIGELFF. In DNA form, the CDR3 reads TGTGCCAGCAAGGGCCGGACAGGGGAGATCGGGGAGCTGTTTTTT.

On this clone: Other DNA sequences in the sample encode the same CDR3. This chain connects TRBV5-4 to TRBJ2-3; unclear D gene. CDR1 and CDR2 (germline): SGHNT, YYREEE (reference sequence). The CDR3 loop spans 13 amino acids. V lost 0 bases to trimming and J lost 4 bases, with 6 bases between them. The CDR3 spells CASSLDAADTQYF. The CDR3 DNA reads as TGTGCCAGCAGCTTGGATGCAGCAGATACGCAGTATTTT.

J is TRBJ1-1 and V is TRBV2, with D possibly matching TRBD1 (6 bases). The V end lost 6 bases, the J end lost 1 base, and 9 bases lay between the germline ends. The germline gives CDR1 SNHLY, CDR2 FYNNEI. CDR3 length: 13 residues. CDR3 nucleotides: TGTGCCAGCAGCCAGGACAGGAACACTGAAGCTTTCTTT. As protein: CASSQDRNTEAFF.

The chain recombines TRBV5-6 with TRBJ1-1, with D tentatively TRBD1 (6 bases). The germline V gene encodes CDR1 SGHDT and CDR2 YYEEEE. The CDR3 length is 14 residues. Trimming took off 4 bases at V and 1 base at J, with 11 bases between the two ends. DNA for the CDR3: TGTGCCAGCAGCCAGGACAGAAGGAACACTGAAGCTTTCTTT. Encoded protein: CASSQDRRNTEAFF.

The V gene is TRBV9, the J gene TRBJ2-1; 10 bases are a match to TRBD2. Germline V gene data show CDR1 as SGDLS and CDR2 as YYNGEE. The CDR3 length is 13 residues. J was trimmed by 13 bases and V by 0 bases; bases with no gene match: 4. CDR3 protein: CASSVEGLAAQFF. The DNA of the CDR3 is TGTGCCAGCAGCGTAGAAGGACTAGCGGCCCAGTTCTTC.

This clone was detected only a few times. The chain uses TRBV5-1 and TRBJ2-1; 10 nucleotides agree with TRBD2. Per germline, CDR1 SGHRS and CDR2 YFSETQ. This CDR3 comprises 16 residues. The V segment lost 0 bases and the J segment 9 bases; nucleotides outside the gene matches: 9. The CDR3 coding sequence is TGCGCCAGCAGCTTGGCGCTAGCGGGGGAGCAAGGTGAGCAGTTCTTC. Its translation is CASSLALAGEQGEQFF.

This chain links TRBV29-1 with TRBJ1-2, with a weak D call TRBD1 (6 bases). The CDR3 has 13 amino acids. CDR1 is SQVTM and CDR2 is ANQGSEA in the germline V gene. V was shortened by 6 bases and J by 8 bases, with 19 bases between the two germline ends. CDR3 protein: CSVSGTLGRGYTF. The CDR3 DNA follows: TGCAGCGTCTCCGGGACACTCGGGCGCGGCTACACCTTC.

The V call is TRBV18, the J call TRBJ2-1; 10 nucleotides align to TRBD1. Germline trimming cut 4 bases from V and 7 bases from J; bases unmatched to any gene: 10. Per the germline V gene, CDR1 is KGHSH and CDR2 is LQKENI. This CDR3 has 16 residues. In DNA form, the CDR3 reads TGTGCCAGCTCACAGGGGACAGGGGTAGACAAGAATGAGCAGTTCTTC. Protein: CASSQGTGVDKNEQFF.

This chain uses TRBV12-5 with TRBJ2-2; D remains unclear. CDR1 LGHNT and CDR2 FRNRAP come from the germline V gene. Trimming removed 7 bases at V and 0 bases at J, with 12 bases between. There are 15 residues in the CDR3. CDR3 region: CASVLVSANTGELFF. The CDR3 nucleotides read TGTGCTAGTGTCCTTGTTTCCGCGAACACCGGGGAGCTGTTTTTT.

The chain employs TRBV28 and TRBJ1-2; 9 bases fit TRBD1. After removal of 6 bases from V and 4 bases from J, the junction contained 12 bases not matched to a gene. The CDR3 has 16 residues. Germline CDR1 reads MDHEN; CDR2 reads SYDVKM. Written as DNA, the CDR3 is TGTGCCAGCAGCGCCCCCGGGACAGGGAGCGGCTATGGCTACACCTTC. Translation gives CASSAPGTGSGYGYTF.

The count of this clone is one. The chain employs TRBV18 and TRBJ2-7; tentative D call: TRBD1 (6 bases). V was shortened by 2 bases and J by 7 bases, with 15 bases between the two germline ends. Germline V CDR1 and CDR2: KGHSH, LQKENI. This CDR3 has 14 residues. The CDR3 bases are TGTGCCAGCTCACCAAAACGGGACAACCCTGAGCAGTACTTC. Translation: CASSPKRDNPEQYF.

The rearrangement links TRBV25-1 to TRBJ1-4, with a possible D match to TRBD1 (6 bases). Per germline, CDR1 MGHDK and CDR2 SYGVNS. The V and J ends lost 6 bases and 4 bases respectively, with 12 bases between them. CDR3 size: 14 residues. The CDR3 region is CASSTDRINEKLFF. As DNA, the CDR3 is TGTGCCAGCAGCACCGACAGGATTAATGAAAAACTGTTTTTT.

The V call is TRBV12-3 or TRBV12-4, the J call TRBJ1-1, with D maybe TRBD1 (6 bases). The CDR3 consists of 13 residues. Deletions cut 6 bases from V and 10 bases from J, with 18 bases between. CDR3 sequence reads: CASSLTGIRGAFF. The CDR3 DNA follows: TGTGCCAGCAGCCTAACAGGGATCCGGGGAGCTTTCTTT.

The rearrangement joins TRBV3-1 (or the pseudogene TRBV3-2) to TRBJ1-4; 7 bases are shared with TRBD1. The germline CDR1 and CDR2 sequences are LGHDT and YNNKEL (reference sequence). Losses at the gene ends were 3 bases for V and 4 bases for J; bases not matched to a gene: 2. The CDR3 is 14 residues long. The CDR3 DNA reads TGTGCCAGCAGCCATGGGACAGATAATGAAAAACTGTTTTTT. This codes for CASSHGTDNEKLFF.

The rearrangement joins TRBV7-7 to TRBJ2-3, with D tentatively TRBD2 (5 bases). V shed 5 bases and J shed 6 bases, with 18 bases lying between them. Per germline, CDR1 SSHAT and CDR2 FNYEAQ (reference sequence). The CDR3 is 15 residues long. CDR3 in DNA: TGTGCCAGCAGCCCAGGTGCGCCAGGCGGGGATACGCAGTATTTT. Translated, it gives CASSPGAPGGDTQYF.

The chain carries TRBV6-5 and TRBJ1-5; tentatively, D is TRBD1 (5 bases). Germline assignment: CDR1 MNHEY and CDR2 SVGAGI. The CDR3 runs to 14 residues. V shed 7 bases and J shed 8 bases, with 18 bases lying between them. The CDR3 protein is CASTLSGDQKPQHF. CDR3 DNA: TGTGCCAGCACCCTTTCGGGGGATCAGAAGCCCCAGCATTTT.